This T cell receptor beta chain stems from a study of long-term antiretroviral therapy in people with HIV. Treated in the United States were all of the participants with HIV. An immunoSEQ assay, version v3.0, was performed at survey level. Method: immunoSEQ multiplex PCR; TCRdb's copy keeps in-frame clones and lacks some. The data hold tens of thousands of clones, with roughly 96% observed a single time. Trimming stripped 7 bases from V and 5 bases from J, with 11 bases between. The length of the CDR3 is 13 residues. Germline V gene data show CDR1 as MDHEN and CDR2 as SYDVKM. This TCR derives from a man aged 25 to 45 with HIV. Sequenced here: unsorted PBMCs, sampled 6 to 6.5 years after starting antiretroviral therapy. This chain links TRBV28 with TRBJ2-2, with D possibly matching TRBD2 (5 bases). The CDR3 loop reads CASTLPGTGELFF. CDR3 sequence (DNA): TGTGCCAGCACCCTTCCGGGAACCGGGGAGCTGTTTTTT.